Listed below are T cell receptor beta chains from one sample, sequenced in a study of control samples from healthy donors and cancer patients. Method: immunoSEQ multiplex PCR; TCRdb's copy keeps in-frame clones and lacks some. The sample yields 70,000 or so clones, approximately 80% seen once. The sequencing sample was made of blood. Source of these receptors: a man aged 50 to 59 in good health. Both conserved end residues are part of each CDR3. The D gene is left open where the match is weak. Only some rows state a clone size, as once, few, many or a class for expanded clones.

V	size	J	D	DNA	CDR3
TRBV5-1	.	TRBJ2-2	TRBD2	TGCGCCAGCAGCCAGGGACTAGCGGGAGGATTCGGGGAGCTGTTTTTT	CASSQGLAGGFGELFF
TRBV7-2	.	TRBJ1-2	TRBD1	TGTGCCAGCAGCTTTTCCGACAGGGGAGGCTACACCTTC	CASSFSDRGGYTF
TRBV7-3	.	TRBJ1-1	.	TGTGCCAGCAGCTTAAGCCCTCAAGAATCCACTGAAGCTTTCTTT	CASSLSPQESTEAFF
TRBV7-2	.	TRBJ2-3	TRBD1	TGTGCCAGCAGCTTTAGACCGGGACAGGGGGCCTCGTTAATGGATTTT	CASSFRPGQGASLMDF
TRBV6-5	medium-sized	TRBJ1-1	TRBD1	TGTGCCAGCAGAACACAGGGGAGCACTGAAGCTTTCTTT	CASRTQGSTEAFF
TRBV28	once	TRBJ2-7	TRBD1	TGTGCCAGCAGGGGACAGGGTTTGGTCGAGCAGTACTTC	CASRGQGLVEQYF
TRBV6-5	.	TRBJ1-5	.	TGTGCCAGTGGTCTCCGGATGGCCCAGCATTTT	CASGLRMAQHF
TRBV6-6	.	TRBJ2-3	.	TGTGCCAGCAGTTTTGGAACAAGAGGGACAGATACGCAGTATTTT	CASSFGTRGTDTQYF
TRBV2	once	TRBJ1-1	.	TGTGCCAGCAGTGATATGGGGGAACGAGCTTTCTTT	CASSDMGERAFF
TRBV24-1	.	TRBJ2-3	TRBD1	TGTGCCACCAGTGATCACAGGGGCGATACGCAGTATTTT	CATSDHRGDTQYF
TRBV6-5	.	TRBJ1-2	.	TGTGCCAGCAGTTATGGACAGAACTCAAATGGCTACACCTTC	CASSYGQNSNGYTF
TRBV19	.	TRBJ1-5	TRBD1	TGTGCCAGTAGTATGGACAGGGGCCACAATCAGCCCCAGCATTTT	CASSMDRGHNQPQHF
TRBV19	once	TRBJ2-1	.	TGTGCCAGTAGTATTCCCCCCTCCCGCGGGGAGCAGTTCTTC	CASSIPPSRGEQFF
TRBV5-6	.	TRBJ2-1	.	TGTGCCAGCAGCCCACGGGACTCAGGCTCCTACAATGAGCAGTTCTTC	CASSPRDSGSYNEQFF
TRBV27	few	TRBJ2-7	.	TGTGCCAGCAGAAACGCCGGCCGAACGACAGGAAAGAACGAGCAGTACTTC	CASRNAGRTTGKNEQYF
TRBV6-6	.	TRBJ2-3	.	TGTGCCAGCAGGGGGGCTAGCGGCACAGATACGCAGTATTTT	CASRGASGTDTQYF
TRBV4-3	.	TRBJ1-5	.	TGCGCCAGCAGCCGACATGAGAATCAGCCCCAGCATTTT	CASSRHENQPQHF
TRBV12-3/TRBV12-4	few	TRBJ1-5	.	TGTGCCAGCAGTTTAGGGCCTATCCGACATTTT	CASSLGPIRHF
TRBV30	.	TRBJ2-7	.	TGTGCCTGGAGTGTACGGTTCTCCGAGCAGTACTTC	CAWSVRFSEQYF
TRBV12-5	.	TRBJ2-6	.	TGTGCTAGTGGTTTGGTAATACGGCAGGGGTCTGGGGCCAACGTCCTGACTTTC	CASGLVIRQGSGANVLTF
TRBV6-6	.	TRBJ2-7	.	TGTGCCAGCAGCCAGGAGACGGGAGTATCGAACGAGCAGTACTTC	CASSQETGVSNEQYF
TRBV7-6	.	TRBJ2-5	TRBD2	TGTGCCAGCAGCTTAGCGCTCGGACTAGCGGGAGAGACCCAGTACTTC	CASSLALGLAGETQYF
TRBV7-3	few	TRBJ1-5	.	TGTGCCAGCAGCCCGACGGGGCCCAATCAGCCCCAGCATTTT	CASSPTGPNQPQHF
TRBV5-1	once	TRBJ2-3	.	TGCGCCAGCAGCTTGGAGGGGGGGCCCGGCACAGATACGCAGTATTTT	CASSLEGGPGTDTQYF
TRBV12-5	.	TRBJ1-5	.	TGTGCTAGTGGTTTGATTGACAATCAGCCCCAGCATTTT	CASGLIDNQPQHF
TRBV5-1	.	TRBJ2-7	.	TGCGCCAGCAGCCTGTCTCGGTTCTACGAGCAGTACTTC	CASSLSRFYEQYF
TRBV3-1/TRBV3-2	once	TRBJ2-3	TRBD2	TGTGCCAGCAGCCACTGGACTAGCTTGTATTGGGATACGCAGTATTTT	CASSHWTSLYWDTQYF
TRBV5-1	.	TRBJ1-3	.	TGCGCCAGCAGCTTGGGAGGGGAAGTAACTGGAAACACCATATATTTT	CASSLGGEVTGNTIYF
TRBV5-1	.	TRBJ1-2	.	TGCGCCAGCACCCTCCGGGACCCCAGGGGAGGCTACACCTTC	CASTLRDPRGGYTF
TRBV5-1	.	TRBJ2-1	.	TGCGCCAGCAGCTTGGACCACGGGGACAATGAGCAGTTCTTC	CASSLDHGDNEQFF
TRBV30	.	TRBJ1-1	.	TGTGCCTGGAGTTTCGGGGTGAACACTGAAGCTTTCTTT	CAWSFGVNTEAFF
TRBV4-2	many	TRBJ2-1	TRBD2	TGTGCCAGCAGCCAAGTAGCGGGGACCAGCAAATTCTCCTACAATGAGCAGTTCTTC	CASSQVAGTSKFSYNEQFF
TRBV5-1	.	TRBJ2-7	TRBD1	TGCGCCAGCCGTCCGGGTCAGGGGGTTGCCGAGCAGTACTTC	CASRPGQGVAEQYF
TRBV4-2	once	TRBJ2-3	TRBD2	TGTGCCAGCAGCGCCCCGGGACTAGATTCAGATACGCAGTATTTT	CASSAPGLDSDTQYF
TRBV2	.	TRBJ2-7	TRBD2	TGTGCCAGCAGTCTCTCTAGCGGGGGCCTACCCTACGAGCAGTACTTC	CASSLSSGGLPYEQYF
TRBV7-2	.	TRBJ1-1	.	TGTGCCAGCAGCCCAACAGGGACGTGGAACACTGAAGCTTTCTTT	CASSPTGTWNTEAFF
TRBV21-1	few	TRBJ2-1	.	TGTGCCAGCAGCAAACAGGGACAGACTTCCTCCTACAATGAGCAGTTCTTC	CASSKQGQTSSYNEQFF
TRBV19	.	TRBJ1-5	TRBD1	TGTGCCAGAGAGGACAGGGAGAAGTTAGATCAGCCCCAGCATTTT	CAREDREKLDQPQHF
TRBV12-3/TRBV12-4	.	TRBJ1-1	.	TGTGCCACCATGTGGGCGCACACTGAAGCTTTCTTT	CATMWAHTEAFF
TRBV19	.	TRBJ1-2	.	TGTGCCAGTAGTATTACAGGGAACTATGGCTACACCTTC	CASSITGNYGYTF
TRBV11-2	.	TRBJ1-6	.	TGTGCCAGCAGCTTAGCCCCGGGGCCACTTTCACCCCTCCACTTT	CASSLAPGPLSPLHF
TRBV6-5	few	TRBJ1-5	.	TGTGCCAGCAGTCTCCGCGGAGGGGGTCAGCCCCAGCATTTT	CASSLRGGGQPQHF
TRBV2	.	TRBJ1-1	.	TGTGCCAGCAGTGAATACCAGTTGAACACTGAAGCTTTCTTT	CASSEYQLNTEAFF
TRBV29-1	.	TRBJ2-1	TRBD2	TGCAGCCAGGGACTAGCGGGAGGGTCCTACAATGAGCAGTTCTTC	CSQGLAGGSYNEQFF
TRBV19	.	TRBJ1-4	.	TGTGCCAGTAGTATAGGGGGCGCCGCGGCAACTAATGAAAAACTGTTTTTT	CASSIGGAAATNEKLFF
TRBV27	.	TRBJ1-1	TRBD1	TGTGCCAGCACCCAACGGGGGACAGTGAACACTGAAGCTTTCTTT	CASTQRGTVNTEAFF
TRBV9	.	TRBJ2-5	TRBD1	TGTGCCAGCAGCCCCCGACAGGGGCGAATGATTGAGACCCAGTACTTC	CASSPRQGRMIETQYF
TRBV30	.	TRBJ2-1	TRBD2	TGTGCCTCCAGGACTAGCGGGGTCAGTGAGCAGTTCTTC	CASRTSGVSEQFF
TRBV12-1	.	TRBJ1-1	.	TGTGCCAGCACCAGGCTAAAAAAGATGAACACTGAAGCTTTCTTT	CASTRLKKMNTEAFF
TRBV10-3	.	TRBJ1-5	TRBD1	TGTGCCATCAGTGAGTCGGGACAGCACAATCAGCCCCAGCATTTT	CAISESGQHNQPQHF
TRBV2	.	TRBJ2-7	TRBD2	TGTGCCAGCAGTGAACTAGCGGGAGGGCCCTCCTACGAGCAGTACTTC	CASSELAGGPSYEQYF
TRBV19	.	TRBJ1-1	.	TGTGCCAGTAGTCTTCAGGGTGGCACTGAAGCTTTCTTT	CASSLQGGTEAFF
TRBV27	.	TRBJ2-3	.	TGTGCCAGCAGTTTGGTGCTAGCGACAGATACGCAGTATTTT	CASSLVLATDTQYF
TRBV15	.	TRBJ2-2	.	TGTGCCACCAGCAGAGCCGACGGCGGGGAGCTGTTTTTT	CATSRADGGELFF
TRBV7-2	.	TRBJ2-2	TRBD1	TGTGCCGGTAAAAGGGACAGGGGAGCCGGGGAGCTGTTTTTT	CAGKRDRGAGELFF